This TCR beta chain was sequenced for a study of radiation and T cells in renal cell carcinoma. This sample's time point: blood 4 weeks post-SBRT, at nephrectomy. Treatment here: 15 Gy SBRT to primary tumor, nephrectomy 4 weeks later. TCRdb's table, derived via immunoSEQ multiplex PCR, lists solely in-frame clones and lacks some. This table has around 94,000 clones, approximately 80% appearing once. With V trimmed by 2 bases and J by 5 bases, 7 bases remained unmatched. The CDR3 has 15 amino acids. Germline CDR1 is SGHVS and CDR2 is FNYEAQ. The receptor was isolated from a man between 45 and 60 years old with renal cell carcinoma. Sequenced here: blood, sampled from a patient whose treatment included radiotherapy and nephrectomy. The genes are TRBV7-6 and TRBJ2-7, with TRBD2 matching over 9 bases. CDR3 region: CASSLYSGSFDEQYF. CDR3 coding DNA: TGTGCCAGCAGCTTATATAGCGGGAGCTTCGACGAGCAGTACTTC.